Each of the 18 T cell receptor beta chains below was sequenced from the same sample in a study of cytomegalovirus exposure and HLA in healthy donors. The assay was immunoSEQ multiplex PCR, and TCRdb's table has in-frame clones only and misses some. The table has tens of thousands of clones, 85% to 90% seen once; the top ten hold approximately 1.5%. Sequenced input: PBMCs. These receptors were collected from a woman aged 18-29 years in good health and CMV-seronegative.

The chain uses TRBV7-8 and TRBJ2-5; TRBD1 agrees at 11 bases. Looked up from germline, CDR1 is SGHVS and CDR2 is FQNEAQ. V shed 5 bases, J shed 4 bases, and the junction held 6 bases outside the gene matches. This CDR3 has 15 residues. For the CDR3, the DNA is TGTGCCAGCAGCCGATCGGGACAGGGGGTAGAGACCCAGTACTTC. Amino acids: CASSRSGQGVETQYF. Variable domain in full (rest from reference TRBV7-8 and TRBJ2-5): GAGVSQSPRYKVAKRGQDVALRCDPISGHVSLFWYQQALGQGPEFLTYFQNEAQLDKSGLPSDRFFAERPEGSVSTLKIQRTQQEDSAVYLCASSRSGQGVETQYFGPGTRLLVL.

V and J are TRBV5-1 and TRBJ2-7; 11 bases are shared with TRBD1. Trimming removed 4 bases from V and 1 base from J; junction bases left unmatched: 4. Germline CDR1 is SGHRS and CDR2 is YFSETQ. There are 15 residues in the CDR3. CDR3 region: CASSTGQGVSYEQYF. DNA of the CDR3: TGCGCCAGCAGCACGGGACAGGGGGTGTCCTACGAGCAGTACTTC.

This clone was seen once. The V gene is TRBV2, the J gene TRBJ1-5; 8 nucleotides line up with TRBD1. The CDR3 covers 15 residues. J lost 6 bases, V lost 5 bases, and 9 bases had no gene match. Germline V gives CDR1 SNHLY, CDR2 FYNNEI. Written as DNA, the CDR3 is TGTGCCAGCAGTACCGACAGGGGAAGTGGTCAGCCCCAGCATTTT. It encodes CASSTDRGSGQPQHF.

This clone came up a few times. The chain has TRBV9 and TRBJ2-5, with D unclear. Germline V gene lookup returns CDR1 SGDLS and CDR2 YYNGEE. V was trimmed by 4 bases and J by 5 bases, leaving 12 bases between them. This CDR3 contains 13 residues. The CDR3 loop reads CASSPHLVETQYF. CDR3 DNA sequence: TGTGCCAGCAGCCCCCATTTAGTTGAGACCCAGTACTTC.

This CDR3 is CASSITSENQPQHF. The CDR3 DNA sequence: TGTGCCAGTAGTATTACTTCTGAGAATCAGCCCCAGCATTTT. The J gene is TRBJ1-5, the V gene TRBV19; D remains unclear. The ends were cut back, 3 bases at V and 4 bases at J, with 10 bases in the middle. The CDR3 has 14 residues. CDR1 is LNHDA, CDR2 SQIVND, per germline (reference sequence).

This chain connects TRBV4-3 to TRBJ1-3; D is unresolved. V was shortened by 2 bases and J by 0 bases, with 8 bases between the two germline ends. The germline gives CDR1 LGHNA, CDR2 YSLEER. The CDR3 length is 15 residues. CDR3 nucleotides: TGCGCCAGCAGCCAATCCCGCAGCTCTGGAAACACCATATATTTT. Its translation: CASSQSRSSGNTIYF.

J is TRBJ2-1 and V is TRBV19; D is perhaps TRBD2 (6 bases). Germline CDR1 reads LNHDA; CDR2 reads SQIVND (reference sequence). The V gene lost 6 bases and the J gene lost 9 bases, with 12 bases spanning the gap. The CDR3 spans 12 residues. The CDR3 sequence is CASRGGVFEQFF. Written as DNA, the CDR3 is TGTGCCAGTAGAGGAGGGGTGTTTGAGCAGTTCTTC.

This clone was detected only once. The chain has TRBV19 and TRBJ2-5; D might be TRBD2 (6 bases). The ends were cut back, 5 bases at V and 2 bases at J, with 12 bases in the middle. The CDR3 is made up of 14 amino acids. Germline V lookup: CDR1 LNHDA, CDR2 SQIVND (reference sequence). CDR3 sequence (DNA): TGTGCCAGTAGTCCACGGGAGTATCAAGAGACCCAGTACTTC. Protein product: CASSPREYQETQYF. Filled out from reference TRBV19 and TRBJ2-5, the complete variable domain reads DGGITQSPKYLFRKEGQNVTLSCEQNLNHDAMYWYRQDPGQGLRLIYYSQIVNDFQKGDIAEGYSVSREKKESFPLTVTSAQKNPTAFYLCASSPREYQETQYFGPGTRLLVL.

The chain employs TRBV15 and TRBJ2-1; 8 bases map to TRBD2. This CDR3 comprises 15 residues. The germline CDR1 and CDR2 sequences are LNHNV and YYDKDF (reference sequence). Trimming removed 8 bases from V and 7 bases from J; junction bases left unmatched: 13. The CDR3 reads CATYDRGGISNEQFF. CDR3 bases: TGTGCCACCTATGACCGGGGGGGAATATCTAATGAGCAGTTCTTC.

The chain carries TRBV25-1 and TRBJ2-1, with 13 bases aligning to TRBD2. The V and J ends lost 1 base and 8 bases, in that order; junction bases with no gene match: 8. CDR3 length: 17 residues. CDR1 and CDR2 from the germline V gene are MGHDK and SYGVNS. The CDR3 sequence: CASSEFGTSGGAYEQFF. CDR3 in DNA: TGTGCCAGCAGTGAATTTGGAACTAGCGGGGGGGCCTATGAGCAGTTCTTC. Complete variable domain (other parts from reference TRBV25-1 and TRBJ2-1): EADIYQTPRYLVIGTGKKITLECSQTMGHDKMYWYQQDPGMELHLIHYSYGVNSTEKGDLSSESTVSRIRTEHFPLTLESARPSHTSQYLCASSEFGTSGGAYEQFFGPGTRLTVL.

The V gene is TRBV4-1, the J gene TRBJ2-1; 13 nucleotides match TRBD2. Looked up from germline, CDR1 is MGHRA and CDR2 is YSYEKL. The CDR3 is 14 residues long. The junction had 3 bases not matched to a gene; V was cut back by 4 bases and J by 9 bases. CDR3 protein: CASSLGLAGVEQFF. DNA for the CDR3: TGCGCCAGCAGCCTTGGACTAGCGGGAGTTGAGCAGTTCTTC.

This clone came up once. This chain connects TRBV7-3 to TRBJ2-3; 7 bases are shared with TRBD1. The V gene's germline CDR1 is SGHTA and CDR2 FQGTGA. The length of the CDR3 is 15 residues. Trimming took 5 bases from V and 3 from J; bases not matched to a gene: 8. The CDR3 loop reads CASSPTGAPTDTQYF. CDR3 DNA: TGTGCCAGCAGCCCTACAGGGGCGCCGACAGATACGCAGTATTTT.

The chain uses TRBV28 and TRBJ1-3, with no clear D. Per the germline V gene, CDR1 is MDHEN and CDR2 is SYDVKM. CDR3 length equals 14 residues. V was shortened by 6 bases and J by 0 bases, with 9 bases between the two germline ends. Written as DNA, the CDR3 is TGTGCCAGCAGCGACGGAGCCTCTGGAAACACCATATATTTT. It is translated as CASSDGASGNTIYF.

The genes are TRBV7-3 and TRBJ1-1; tentatively, D is TRBD1 (5 bases). V lost 10 bases and J 6 bases, leaving 18 bases between the germline ends. The CDR3 sequence is 13 residues long. Germline V CDR1 and CDR2: SGHTA, FQGTGA. The CDR3: CATITKWGAEAFF. The CDR3, as DNA: TGTGCCACGATAACAAAGTGGGGGGCTGAAGCTTTCTTT.

This clone was counted a single time. The gene calls are TRBV15 and TRBJ1-4; 8 nucleotides agree with TRBD1. CDR1 is LNHNV, CDR2 YYDKDF, per germline (reference sequence). V trimming: 3 bases; J trimming: 0 bases; junction bases outside the gene matches: 12. The length of the CDR3 is 19 residues. The chain's CDR3 is CATSRFGQGGPSTNEKLFF. The DNA for the CDR3 is TGTGCCACCAGCAGGTTCGGACAGGGCGGGCCCTCAACTAATGAAAAACTGTTTTTT.

J is TRBJ2-7 and V is TRBV6-6; TRBD2 is a possible D gene (6 bases). CDR1 MNHNY and CDR2 SVGAGI come from the germline V gene (reference sequence). V dropped 2 bases and J dropped 1 base, with 12 bases sitting between them. The CDR3 runs to 15 residues. CDR3 nucleotides: TGTGCCAGCAGTTACAGCGGAGGGCCTTCCTACGAGCAGTACTTC. This codes for CASSYSGGPSYEQYF.

V usage is TRBV4-2 and J usage is TRBJ2-7; the match to TRBD2 covers 10 bases. The CDR3 consists of 15 residues. Germline-derived CDR1 and CDR2 are LGHNA and YNFKEQ. Trimming cost V 1 base and J 5 bases; bases outside gene matches: 5. CDR3 sequence reads: CASSQGGTSVHEQYF. In DNA, the CDR3 is TGTGCCAGCAGCCAAGGAGGGACTAGCGTCCACGAGCAGTACTTC.

This sequence joins TRBV14 and TRBJ1-6; TRBD1 might be the D (5 bases). The germline V gene has CDR1 SGHDN and CDR2 FVKESK. The V end lost 4 bases, the J end lost 7 bases, and 14 bases lay between the germline ends. The length of the CDR3 is 15 residues. The CDR3 region is CASSPREWGNSPLHF. In DNA form, the CDR3 reads TGTGCCAGCAGCCCACGGGAGTGGGGGAATTCACCCCTCCACTTT.